This TCR beta chain derives from a study of T cell responses to AZD1222 COVID-19 vaccine. General study results and limits: Donors in the cohort were predominantly white British and more often female, and clonal diversity was possibly underestimated. A reported finding is that nearly half of spike-specific TCRs target unmutated variant regions. AZD1222 recipients seropositive at baseline numbered only five to seven. Spike-specific TCR depth and breadth grew after two AZD1222 doses.

Worth noting for this clone: Its antigen is as yet unknown.

V shed 4 bases and J 10 bases; nucleotides not matched to a gene: 9. This CDR3 comprises 15 residues. Germline loops: CDR1 MGHDK, CDR2 SYGVNS. Method: immunoSEQ multiplex PCR; TCRdb's copy keeps in-frame clones and lacks some. This table holds 100,000 to 150,000 clones, around 89% found once. The receptor's source is an adult in good health. The chain combines TRBV25-1 with TRBJ2-1; 11 bases match TRBD1. The material sequenced was peripheral blood, taken on day 0 of MenACWY control vaccination. The CDR3 protein is CASSVQRTGGGEQFF. The CDR3 region has the DNA TGTGCCAGCAGTGTTCAACGGACAGGGGGCGGCGAGCAGTTCTTC.